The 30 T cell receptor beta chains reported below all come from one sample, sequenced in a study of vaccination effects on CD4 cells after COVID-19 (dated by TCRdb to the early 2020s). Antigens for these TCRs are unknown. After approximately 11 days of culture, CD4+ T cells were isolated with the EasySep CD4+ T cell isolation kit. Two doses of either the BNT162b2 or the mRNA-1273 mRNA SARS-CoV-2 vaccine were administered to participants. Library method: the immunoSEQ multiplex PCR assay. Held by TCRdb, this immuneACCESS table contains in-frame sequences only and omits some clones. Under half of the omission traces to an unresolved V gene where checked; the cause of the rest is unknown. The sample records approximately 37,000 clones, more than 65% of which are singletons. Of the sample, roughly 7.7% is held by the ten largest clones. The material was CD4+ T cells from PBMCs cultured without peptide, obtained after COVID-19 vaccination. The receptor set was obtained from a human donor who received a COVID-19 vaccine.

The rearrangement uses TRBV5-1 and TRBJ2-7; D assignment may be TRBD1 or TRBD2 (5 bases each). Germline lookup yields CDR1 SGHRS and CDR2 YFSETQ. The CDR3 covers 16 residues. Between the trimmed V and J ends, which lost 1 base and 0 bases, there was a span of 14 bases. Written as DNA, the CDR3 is TGCGCCAGCAGCTTGAGGGACCTCGCCAGCTCCTACGAGCAGTACTTC. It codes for CASSLRDLASSYEQYF.

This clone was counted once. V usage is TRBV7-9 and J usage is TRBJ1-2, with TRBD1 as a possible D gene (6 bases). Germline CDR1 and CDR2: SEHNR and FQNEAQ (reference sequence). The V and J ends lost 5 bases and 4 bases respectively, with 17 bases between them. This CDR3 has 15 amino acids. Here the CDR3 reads CASSRTQTGSYGYTF. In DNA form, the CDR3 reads TGTGCCAGCAGCCGGACACAAACAGGGTCCTATGGCTACACCTTC.

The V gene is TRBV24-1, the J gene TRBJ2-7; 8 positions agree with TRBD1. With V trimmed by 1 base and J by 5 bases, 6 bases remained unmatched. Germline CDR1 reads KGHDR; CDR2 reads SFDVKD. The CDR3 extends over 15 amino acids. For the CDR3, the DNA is TGTGCCACCAGTGATTTTGGGCAGGGGGCGAACGAGCAGTACTTC. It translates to CATSDFGQGANEQYF.

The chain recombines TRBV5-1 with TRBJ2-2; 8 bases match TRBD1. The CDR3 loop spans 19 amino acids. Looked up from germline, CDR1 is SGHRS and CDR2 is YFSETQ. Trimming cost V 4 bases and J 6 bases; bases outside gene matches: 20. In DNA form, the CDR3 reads TGCGCCAGCAGCCCCCCGAGGGACGCGGGCAGGGGGCTATCCGGGGAGCTGTTTTTT. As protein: CASSPPRDAGRGLSGELFF.

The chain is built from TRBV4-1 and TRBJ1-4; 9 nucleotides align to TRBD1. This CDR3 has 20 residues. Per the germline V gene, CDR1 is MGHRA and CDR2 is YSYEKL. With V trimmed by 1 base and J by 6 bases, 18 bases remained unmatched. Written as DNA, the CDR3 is TGCGCCAGCAGCCAAGGGGGGCCGGGACAGGGATTCCTATTAGATGAAAAACTGTTTTTT. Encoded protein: CASSQGGPGQGFLLDEKLFF.

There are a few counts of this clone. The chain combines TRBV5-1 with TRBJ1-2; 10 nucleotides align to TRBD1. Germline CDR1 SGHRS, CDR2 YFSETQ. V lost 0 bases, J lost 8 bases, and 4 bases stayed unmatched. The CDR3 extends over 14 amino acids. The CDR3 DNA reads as TGCGCCAGCAGCTTGGGACAGGGGGCGGAAGGCTACACCTTC. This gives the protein CASSLGQGAEGYTF.

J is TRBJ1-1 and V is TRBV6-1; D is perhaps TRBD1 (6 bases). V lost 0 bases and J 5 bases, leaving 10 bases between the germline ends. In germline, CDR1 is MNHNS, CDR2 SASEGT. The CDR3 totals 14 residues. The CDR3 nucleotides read TGTGCCAGCAGTGAAGCGCCAGGGGTAACTGAAGCTTTCTTT. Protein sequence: CASSEAPGVTEAFF.

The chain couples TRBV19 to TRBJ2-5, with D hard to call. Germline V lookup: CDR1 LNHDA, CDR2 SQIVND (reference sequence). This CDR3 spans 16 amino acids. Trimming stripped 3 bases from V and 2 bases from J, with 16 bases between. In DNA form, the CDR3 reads TGTGCCAGTAGTATTCTCCGAGCCTCCGCGCAAGAGACCCAGTACTTC. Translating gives CASSILRASAQETQYF.

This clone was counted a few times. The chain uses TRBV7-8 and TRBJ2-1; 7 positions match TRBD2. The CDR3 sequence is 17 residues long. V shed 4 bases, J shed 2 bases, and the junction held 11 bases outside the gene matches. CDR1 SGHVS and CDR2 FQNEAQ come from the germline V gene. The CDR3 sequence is CASSSSQGGITYNEQFF. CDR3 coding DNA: TGTGCCAGCAGCTCGAGCCAGGGAGGGATAACCTACAATGAGCAGTTCTTC.

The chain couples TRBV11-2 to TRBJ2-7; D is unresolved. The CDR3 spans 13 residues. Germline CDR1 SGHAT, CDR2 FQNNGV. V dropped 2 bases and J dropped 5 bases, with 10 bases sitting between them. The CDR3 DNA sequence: TGTGCCAGCAGCTTATTCCTTACCAACGAGCAGTACTTC. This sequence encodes CASSLFLTNEQYF.

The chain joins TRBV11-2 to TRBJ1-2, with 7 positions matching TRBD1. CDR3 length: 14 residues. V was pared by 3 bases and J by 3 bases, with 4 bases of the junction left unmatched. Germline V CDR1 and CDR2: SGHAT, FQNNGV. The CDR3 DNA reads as TGTGCCAGCAGCTTGGATACAGGGGACTATGGCTACACCTTC. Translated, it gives CASSLDTGDYGYTF.

The CDR3 sequence: CASSSTDQVLFF. The CDR3 DNA reads as TGCGCCAGCAGCTCGACAGATCAGGTTCTGTTTTTT. The chain has TRBV5-1 and TRBJ1-4; D perhaps matches TRBD1 (5 bases). CDR1 and CDR2 from the germline V gene are SGHRS and YFSETQ. The CDR3 consists of 12 residues. Between the trimmed V and J ends, which lost 3 bases and 14 bases, there was a span of 14 bases.

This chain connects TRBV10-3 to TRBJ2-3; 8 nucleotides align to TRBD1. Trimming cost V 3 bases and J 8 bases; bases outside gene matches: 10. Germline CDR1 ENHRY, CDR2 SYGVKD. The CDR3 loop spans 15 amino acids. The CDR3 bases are TGTGCCATCAGTGACTCGACAGGGGCCGGGGGTACGCAGTATTTT. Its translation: CAISDSTGAGGTQYF.

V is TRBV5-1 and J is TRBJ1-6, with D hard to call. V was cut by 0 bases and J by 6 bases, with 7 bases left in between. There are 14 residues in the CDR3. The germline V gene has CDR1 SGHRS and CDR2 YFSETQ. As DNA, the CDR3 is TGCGCCAGCAGCTTGGATTTTGGTAATTCACCCCTCCACTTT. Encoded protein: CASSLDFGNSPLHF.

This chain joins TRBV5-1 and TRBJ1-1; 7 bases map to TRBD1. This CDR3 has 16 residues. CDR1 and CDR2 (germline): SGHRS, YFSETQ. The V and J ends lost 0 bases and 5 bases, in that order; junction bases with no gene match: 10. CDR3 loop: CASSLAAGGGGTEAFF. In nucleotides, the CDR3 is TGCGCCAGCAGCTTGGCCGCAGGGGGAGGCGGGACTGAAGCTTTCTTT.

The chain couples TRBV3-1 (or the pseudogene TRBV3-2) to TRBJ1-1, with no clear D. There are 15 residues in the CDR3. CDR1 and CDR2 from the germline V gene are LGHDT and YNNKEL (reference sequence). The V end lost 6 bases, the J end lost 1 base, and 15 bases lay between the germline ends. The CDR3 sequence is CASRPSDRGNTEAFF. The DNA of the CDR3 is TGTGCCAGCAGACCGTCTGACCGGGGGAACACTGAAGCTTTCTTT.

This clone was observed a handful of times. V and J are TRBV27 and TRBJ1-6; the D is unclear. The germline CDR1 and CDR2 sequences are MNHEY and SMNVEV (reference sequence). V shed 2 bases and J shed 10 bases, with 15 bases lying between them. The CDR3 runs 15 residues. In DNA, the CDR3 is TGTGCCAGCAGTTTAGACGGGTTCGGCAGCTCACCCCTCCACTTT. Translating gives CASSLDGFGSSPLHF.

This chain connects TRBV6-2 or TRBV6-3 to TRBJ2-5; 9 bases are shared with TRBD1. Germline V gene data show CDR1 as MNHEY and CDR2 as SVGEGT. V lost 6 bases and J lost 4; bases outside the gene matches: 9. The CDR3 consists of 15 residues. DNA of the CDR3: TGTGCCAGCAGCTCCCGCGGACAGGGGCGAGAGACCCAGTACTTC. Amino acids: CASSSRGQGRETQYF.

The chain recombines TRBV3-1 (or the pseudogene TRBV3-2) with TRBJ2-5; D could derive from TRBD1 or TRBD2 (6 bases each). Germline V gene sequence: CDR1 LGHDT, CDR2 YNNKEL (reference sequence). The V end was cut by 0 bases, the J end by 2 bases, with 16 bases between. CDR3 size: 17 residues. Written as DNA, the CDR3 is TGTGCCAGCAGCCAAGATGTCCGCCAGGGGAGGCAAGAGACCCAGTACTTC. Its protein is CASSQDVRQGRQETQYF.

This CDR3 is CASSLGRGHYGYTF. For the CDR3, the DNA is TGCGCCAGCAGCTTGGGCAGGGGCCACTATGGCTACACCTTC. V usage is TRBV5-1 and J usage is TRBJ1-2; a weak D match, TRBD1 (6 bases). With 0 bases removed from V and 3 bases from J, the gap between germline ends came to 9 bases. Germline V gene lookup returns CDR1 SGHRS and CDR2 YFSETQ. This CDR3 has 14 amino acids.

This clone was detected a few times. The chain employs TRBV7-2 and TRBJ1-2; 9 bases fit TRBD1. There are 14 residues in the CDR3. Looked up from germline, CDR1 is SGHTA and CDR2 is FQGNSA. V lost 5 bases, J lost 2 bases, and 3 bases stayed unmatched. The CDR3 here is CASSRDRVNYGYTF. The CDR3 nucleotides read TGTGCCAGCAGCCGGGACAGGGTAAACTATGGCTACACCTTC.

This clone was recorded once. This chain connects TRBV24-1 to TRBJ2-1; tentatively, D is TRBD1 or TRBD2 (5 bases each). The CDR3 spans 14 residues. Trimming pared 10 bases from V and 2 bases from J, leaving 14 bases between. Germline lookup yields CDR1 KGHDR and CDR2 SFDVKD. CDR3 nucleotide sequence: TGTGCCACAGAAGTCCAGGGACCCTACAATGAGCAGTTCTTC. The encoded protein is CATEVQGPYNEQFF.

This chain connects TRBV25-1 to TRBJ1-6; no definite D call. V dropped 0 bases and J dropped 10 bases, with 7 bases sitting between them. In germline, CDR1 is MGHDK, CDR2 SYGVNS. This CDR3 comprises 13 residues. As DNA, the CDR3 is TGTGCCAGCAGTGAATATGCGAGATCACCCCTCCACTTT. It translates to CASSEYARSPLHF.

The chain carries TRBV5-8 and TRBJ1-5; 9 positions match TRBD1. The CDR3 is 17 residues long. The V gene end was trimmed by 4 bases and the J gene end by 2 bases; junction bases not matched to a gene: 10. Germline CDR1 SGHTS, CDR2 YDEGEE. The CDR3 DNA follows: TGTGCCAGCAGCAGGCGGACAGGGGCGGGAGGCAATCAGCCCCAGCATTTT. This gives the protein CASSRRTGAGGNQPQHF. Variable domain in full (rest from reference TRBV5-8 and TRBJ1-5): EAGVTQSPTHLIKTRGQQATLRCSPISGHTSVYWYQQALGLGLQFLLWYDEGEERNRGNFPPRFSGRQFPNYSSELNVNALELEDSALYLCASSRRTGAGGNQPQHFGDGTRLSIL.

CDR3 sequence: CASSLGPGELFF. The DNA of the CDR3 is TGTGCCAGCAGCTTAGGACCCGGGGAGCTGTTTTTT. The rearrangement uses TRBV11-2 and TRBJ2-2; D remains unclear. CDR3 length equals 12 residues. The V end lost 1 base, the J end lost 6 bases, and 3 bases lay between the germline ends. Looked up from germline, CDR1 is SGHAT and CDR2 is FQNNGV.

Here the CDR3 reads CASSPEQQYGYTF. In DNA form, the CDR3 reads TGTGCCAGCTCACCAGAGCAGCAGTATGGCTACACCTTC. The rearrangement uses TRBV18 and TRBJ1-2; D unresolved. The CDR3 runs 13 residues. Germline V gene data show CDR1 as KGHSH and CDR2 as LQKENI. The ends were cut back, 2 bases at V and 5 bases at J, with 9 bases in the middle.

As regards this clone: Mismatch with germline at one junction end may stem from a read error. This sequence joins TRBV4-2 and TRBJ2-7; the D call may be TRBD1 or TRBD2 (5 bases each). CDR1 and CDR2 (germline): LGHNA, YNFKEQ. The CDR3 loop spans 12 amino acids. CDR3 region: CASNQVGEEQYF. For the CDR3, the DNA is TGTGCCAGCAACCAAGTGGGGGAAGAGCAGTACTTC.

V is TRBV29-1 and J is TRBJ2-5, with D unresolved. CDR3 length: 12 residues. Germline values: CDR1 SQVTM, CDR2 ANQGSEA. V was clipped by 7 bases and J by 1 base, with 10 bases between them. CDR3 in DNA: TGCAGCGCCATACACGTCCAAGAGACCCAGTACTTC. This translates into CSAIHVQETQYF.

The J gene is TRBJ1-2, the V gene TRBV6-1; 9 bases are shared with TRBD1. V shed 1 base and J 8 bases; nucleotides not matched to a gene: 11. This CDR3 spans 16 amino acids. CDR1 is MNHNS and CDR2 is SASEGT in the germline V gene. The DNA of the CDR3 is TGTGCCAGCAGTGAAGAGGTACTGACAGGGGGAGAAGGCTACACCTTC. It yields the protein CASSEEVLTGGEGYTF.

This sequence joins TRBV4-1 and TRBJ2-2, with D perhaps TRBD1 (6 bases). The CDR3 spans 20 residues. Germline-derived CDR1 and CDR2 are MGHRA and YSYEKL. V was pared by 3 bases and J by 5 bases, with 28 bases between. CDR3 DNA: TGCGCCAGCAGCCAGGGGATAGGGCCTCGCGGCCAAAGGGGGACCGGGGAGCTGTTTTTT. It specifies CASSQGIGPRGQRGTGELFF.